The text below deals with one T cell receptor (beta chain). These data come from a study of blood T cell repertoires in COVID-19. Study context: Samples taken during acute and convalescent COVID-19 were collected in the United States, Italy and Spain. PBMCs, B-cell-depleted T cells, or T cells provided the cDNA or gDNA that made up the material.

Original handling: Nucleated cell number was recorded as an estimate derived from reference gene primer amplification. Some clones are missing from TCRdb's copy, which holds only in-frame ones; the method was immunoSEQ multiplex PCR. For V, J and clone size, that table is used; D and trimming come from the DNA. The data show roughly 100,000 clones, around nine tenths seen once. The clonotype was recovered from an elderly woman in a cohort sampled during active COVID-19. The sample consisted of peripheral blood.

The CDR3 reads CASSQDRAAFF. CDR3 DNA sequence: TGTGCCAGCAGCCAAGACAGGGCCGCTTTCTTT. The gene calls are TRBV3-1 (or the pseudogene TRBV3-2) and TRBJ1-1; maybe TRBD1 (5 bases). V was pared by 0 bases and J by 11 bases, with 7 bases between. The germline gives CDR1 LGHDT, CDR2 YNNKEL (reference sequence). The CDR3 extends over 11 amino acids.